Below, one T cell receptor (beta chain) is given with its context. Generated by immunoSEQ multiplex PCR, the TCRdb table keeps only in-frame clones and is missing some. The sample records around 53,000 clones, under 90% being singletons. The data originate from a study of PD-L1 blockade in urothelial cancer. V shed 4 bases, J shed 2 bases, and the junction held 7 bases outside the gene matches. CDR1 LGHNA and CDR2 YNFKEQ come from the germline V gene. The CDR3 has 15 residues. This material consisted of PBMCs, taken around atezolizumab (anti-PD-L1) treatment. The TCR was taken from a man between 35 and 55 years old with urothelial cancer. The chain uses TRBV4-2 and TRBJ2-5, with 7 positions matching TRBD2. The CDR3 nucleotides read TGTGCCAGCAGCCTAGGCGGGAGCGTACAAGAGACCCAGTACTTC. Protein product: CASSLGGSVQETQYF.